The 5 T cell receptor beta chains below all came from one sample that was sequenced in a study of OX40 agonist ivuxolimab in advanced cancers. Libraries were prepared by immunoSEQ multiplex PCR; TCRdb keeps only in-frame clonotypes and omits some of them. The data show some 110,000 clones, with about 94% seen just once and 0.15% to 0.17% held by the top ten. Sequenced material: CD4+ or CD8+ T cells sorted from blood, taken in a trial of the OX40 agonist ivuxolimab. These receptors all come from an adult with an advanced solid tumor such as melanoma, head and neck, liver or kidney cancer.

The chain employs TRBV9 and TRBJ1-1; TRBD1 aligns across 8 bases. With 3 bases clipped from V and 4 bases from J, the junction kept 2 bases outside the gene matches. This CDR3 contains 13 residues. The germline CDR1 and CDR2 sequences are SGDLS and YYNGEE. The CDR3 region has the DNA TGTGCCAGCAGCGGACAGGGGCGCACTGAAGCTTTCTTT. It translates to CASSGQGRTEAFF.

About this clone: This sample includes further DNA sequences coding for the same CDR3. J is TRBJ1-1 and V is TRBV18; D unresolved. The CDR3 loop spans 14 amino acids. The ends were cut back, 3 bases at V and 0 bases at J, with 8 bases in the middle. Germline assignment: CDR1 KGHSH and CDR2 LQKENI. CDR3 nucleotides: TGTGCCAGCTCACCCGACGTCCTGAACACTGAAGCTTTCTTT. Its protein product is CASSPDVLNTEAFF.

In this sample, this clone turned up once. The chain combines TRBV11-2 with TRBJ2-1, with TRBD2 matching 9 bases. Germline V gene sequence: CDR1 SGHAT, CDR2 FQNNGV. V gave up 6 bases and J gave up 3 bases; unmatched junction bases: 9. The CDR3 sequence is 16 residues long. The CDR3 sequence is CASRRPGLAIYNEQFF. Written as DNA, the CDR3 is TGTGCCAGCAGACGGCCGGGACTAGCAATCTACAATGAGCAGTTCTTC. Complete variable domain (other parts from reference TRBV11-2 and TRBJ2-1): EAGVAQSPRYKIIEKRQSVAFWCNPISGHATLYWYQQILGQGPKLLIQFQNNGVVDDSQLPKDRFSAERLKGVDSTLKIQPAKLEDSAVYLCASRRPGLAIYNEQFFGPGTRLTVL.

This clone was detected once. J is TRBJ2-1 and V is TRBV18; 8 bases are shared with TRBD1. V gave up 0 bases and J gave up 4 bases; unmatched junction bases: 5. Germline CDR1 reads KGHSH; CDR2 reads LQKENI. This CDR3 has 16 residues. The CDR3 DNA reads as TGTGCCAGCTCACCACCGGAAACAGGGGGATACAATGAGCAGTTCTTC. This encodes CASSPPETGGYNEQFF.

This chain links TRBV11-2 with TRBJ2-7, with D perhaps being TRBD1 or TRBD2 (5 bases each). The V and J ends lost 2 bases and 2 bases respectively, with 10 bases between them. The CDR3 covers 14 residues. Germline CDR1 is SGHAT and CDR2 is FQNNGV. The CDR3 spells CASSLRDGPYEQYF. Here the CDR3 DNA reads TGTGCCAGCAGCTTAAGGGACGGTCCCTACGAGCAGTACTTC.